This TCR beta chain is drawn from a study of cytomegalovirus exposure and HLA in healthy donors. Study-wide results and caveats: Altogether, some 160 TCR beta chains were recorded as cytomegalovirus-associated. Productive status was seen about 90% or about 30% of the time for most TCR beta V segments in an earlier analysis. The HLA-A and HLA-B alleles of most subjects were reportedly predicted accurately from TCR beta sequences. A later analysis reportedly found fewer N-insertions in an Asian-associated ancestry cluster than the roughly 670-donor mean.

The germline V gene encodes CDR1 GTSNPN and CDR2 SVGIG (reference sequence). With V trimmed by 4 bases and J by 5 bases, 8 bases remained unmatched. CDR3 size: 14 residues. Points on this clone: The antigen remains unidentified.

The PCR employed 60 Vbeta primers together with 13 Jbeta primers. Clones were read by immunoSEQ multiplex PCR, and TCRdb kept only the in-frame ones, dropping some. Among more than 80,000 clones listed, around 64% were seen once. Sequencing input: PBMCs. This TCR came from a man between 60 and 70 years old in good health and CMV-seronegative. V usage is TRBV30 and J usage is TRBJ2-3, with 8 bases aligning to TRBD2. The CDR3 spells CAWTREGLGDTQYF. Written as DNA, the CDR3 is TGTGCCTGGACCCGGGAGGGCCTTGGAGATACGCAGTATTTT.